A selection of T cell receptor beta chains follows, all from one sample in a study of T cells in Graves' hyperthyroidism and ophthalmopathy. Each CDR3 protein gets one entry after TCRdb re-called the multiplex PCR reads with MiXCR. Among more than 500,000 distinct CDR3 sequences listed, about 43% were seen once. Material: peripheral blood or thyroid tissue (not recorded which). These receptors were obtained from an adult woman with Graves' disease, either hyperthyroidism or ophthalmopathy (not recorded which). CDR3s include the opening cysteine and the closing phenylalanine or tryptophan. Fields, in order: V gene, J gene, clone size, D gene, CDR3 protein, CDR3 DNA. The D gene is left open where the match is weak. Clone size appears in some rows only: once, few, many, or a class for an expanded clone.

V: TRBV3-1; J: TRBJ2-2; size: few; D: TRBD2; CDR3: CASSQEASGGGELFF; DNA: TGTGCCAGCAGCCAAGAGGCTAGCGGCGGCGGGGAGCTGTTTTTT
V: TRBV20-1; J: TRBJ1-2; size: many; D: -; CDR3: CSASKRVGYTF; DNA: TGCAGTGCTAGCAAGCGGGTTGGCTACACCTTC
V: TRBV6-1; J: TRBJ2-7; size: -; D: -; CDR3: CATSGGAYGQYF; DNA: TGTGCCACCAGTGGAGGGGCATACGGGCAGTACTTC
V: TRBV24-1; J: TRBJ2-5; size: -; D: TRBD2; CDR3: CAGRSMRLAVGETQYF; DNA: TGTGCCGGCAGATCAATGAGGCTAGCGGTGGGAGAGACCCAGTACTTC
V: TRBV19; J: TRBJ1-1; size: many; D: -; CDR3: CASSVLPGKGFGAFF; DNA: TGTGCCAGTAGTGTGCTCCCGGGCAAGGGCTTTGGAGCTTTCTTT
V: TRBV9; J: TRBJ1-1; size: many; D: -; CDR3: CASSRSKYGTFTEAFF; DNA: TGTGCCAGCAGCCGATCTAAATACGGGACGTTCACTGAAGCTTTCTTT
V: TRBV29-1; J: TRBJ2-7; size: many; D: -; CDR3: CSVESPGEQYF; DNA: TGCAGCGTTGAATCTCCCGGCGAGCAGTACTTC
V: TRBV7-9; J: TRBJ2-7; size: once; D: -; CDR3: CASSPPRPSWGEQYF; DNA: TGTGCCAGCAGCCCCCCCAGGCCTAGCTGGGGGGAGCAGTACTTC
V: TRBV2; J: TRBJ1-6; size: few; D: -; CDR3: CASRAGPANSPLHF; DNA: TGTGCCAGCAGGGCCGGGCCAGCTAATTCACCCCTCCACTTT
V: TRBV6-1; J: TRBJ1-2; size: -; D: TRBD1; CDR3: CASRNYVTGGSYGYTF; DNA: TGTGCCAGCAGGAATTACGTTACAGGGGGAAGCTATGGCTACACCTTC
V: TRBV20-1; J: TRBJ2-5; size: -; D: -; CDR3: CSARDRQGGETQYF; DNA: TGCAGTGCTAGAGATCGCCAGGGGGGGGAGACCCAGTACTTC
V: TRBV2; J: TRBJ1-2; size: -; D: -; CDR3: CARDTGKGGYTF; DNA: TGTGCTAGAGATACAGGGAAAGGTGGCTACACCTTC
V: TRBV20-1; J: TRBJ2-5; size: few; D: TRBD2; CDR3: CSASLLAGGETQYF; DNA: TGCAGTGCTAGCTTACTAGCGGGAGGGGAGACCCAGTACTTC
V: TRBV29-1; J: TRBJ2-7; size: -; D: TRBD2; CDR3: CSVVPAGNEQYF; DNA: TGCAGCGTTGTTCCAGCGGGAAACGAGCAGTACTTC
V: TRBV15; J: TRBJ2-7; size: -; D: TRBD2; CDR3: CATSSWTSGIYEQYF; DNA: TGTGCCACCAGCAGTTGGACTAGCGGGATTTACGAGCAGTACTTC
V: TRBV5-1; J: TRBJ2-7; size: -; D: -; CDR3: CASSLGPEKEQYF; DNA: TGCGCCAGCAGCTTGGGACCCGAGAAGGAGCAGTACTTC
V: TRBV13; J: TRBJ1-5; size: many; D: TRBD1; CDR3: CASSKAGQGSNQPQHF; DNA: TGTGCCAGCAGCAAGGCCGGACAGGGGAGCAATCAGCCCCAGCATTTT
V: TRBV7-6; J: TRBJ2-2; size: few; D: -; CDR3: CAGTRGLPNTGELFF; DNA: TGTGCCGGCACCAGGGGATTGCCAAACACCGGGGAGCTGTTTTTT
V: TRBV19; J: TRBJ2-5; size: once; D: -; CDR3: CASSIGQLQETQYF; DNA: TGTGCCAGTAGTATCGGACAGCTCCAAGAGACCCAGTACTTC
V: TRBV10-3; J: TRBJ1-5; size: -; D: TRBD1; CDR3: CAISNRDRDQPQHF; DNA: TGTGCCATCAGCAACCGGGACAGAGATCAGCCCCAGCATTTT
V: TRBV18; J: TRBJ1-1; size: few; D: -; CDR3: CASSPDLQGITEAFF; DNA: TGTGCCAGCTCACCCGACTTACAGGGAATCACTGAAGCTTTCTTT
V: TRBV7-9; J: TRBJ1-1; size: -; D: -; CDR3: CASIGGYTEAFF; DNA: TGTGCCAGCATTGGGGGATACACTGAAGCTTTCTTT
V: TRBV6-2/TRBV6-3; J: TRBJ2-7; size: many; D: -; CDR3: CASGGNTYEQYF; DNA: TGTGCCAGCGGCGGAAACACCTACGAGCAGTACTTC
V: TRBV5-6; J: TRBJ1-2; size: -; D: -; CDR3: CASSVTSNYGYAF; DNA: TGTGCCAGCAGTGTGACCTCTAACTATGGCTACGCCTTC
V: TRBV6-5; J: TRBJ1-3; size: -; D: TRBD1; CDR3: CASSYGTAGNTIYF; DNA: TGTGCCAGCAGTTATGGGACAGCTGGAAACACCATATATTTT
V: TRBV9; J: TRBJ1-6; size: many; D: -; CDR3: CATGRFPDPGNSPLHF; DNA: TGTGCCACCGGTCGCTTCCCAGATCCTGGTAATTCACCCCTCCACTTT
V: TRBV6-5; J: TRBJ2-6; size: -; D: TRBD2; CDR3: CASSYWASGRANVLTF; DNA: TGTGCCAGCAGTTACTGGGCTAGCGGGAGGGCCAACGTCCTGACTTTC
V: TRBV20-1; J: TRBJ2-5; size: many; D: TRBD2; CDR3: CSARDPSGSGETQYF; DNA: TGCAGTGCTAGAGACCCGAGCGGGAGCGGTGAGACCCAGTACTTC
V: TRBV25-1; J: TRBJ1-5; size: -; D: -; CDR3: CASRGRDSNQPQHF; DNA: TGTGCCAGCAGGGGCAGAGATAGCAATCAGCCCCAGCATTTT
V: TRBV29-1; J: TRBJ1-1; size: -; D: TRBD1; CDR3: CSVTRDRDWNTEAFF; DNA: TGCAGCGTGACCCGGGACAGGGATTGGAACACTGAAGCTTTCTTT
V: TRBV5-1; J: TRBJ2-1; size: -; D: TRBD2; CDR3: CASSLASGKNEQFF; DNA: TGCGCCAGCAGCTTGGCTAGCGGGAAGAATGAGCAGTTCTTC